This T cell receptor beta chain was obtained from a study of blood T cells in healthy people across ages. Combining a sample-barcoded 5' primer with a J-beta primer mix, a second PCR ran for 7 to 11 cycles. A template-switch adaptor that had 12 random nucleotides put a tag on each cDNA molecule. TCRdb called the 5' RACE reads again in MiXCR, with one record for every CDR3 protein. Found here are roughly 570,000 distinct CDR3 sequences, 25% to 30% of them singletons; the top ten hold roughly 20%. The germline gives CDR1 LGHNA, CDR2 YSLEER. The CDR3 sequence is 18 residues long. V lost 0 bases and J lost 5; bases outside the gene matches: 12.

The source material was blood. This TCR was recovered from a woman between 70 and 85 years old in good health. V gene TRBV4-3 combines with J gene TRBJ2-3, with TRBD2 identical over 9 bases. The CDR3 here is CASSQDTWAGGRVDTQYF. The CDR3 DNA follows: TGCGCCAGCAGCCAAGATACTTGGGCGGGGGGGCGCGTAGATACGCAGTATTTT.